The present T cell receptor (beta chain) was sequenced within a study of T-cell memory formation after mild COVID-19. General study results and limits: Clones that got smaller from day 15 to 85 had even CD4/CD8, while clones growing later tipped toward CD4+. Mainly in CM and EM were contracting CD4+ clones; CD8+ were in EMRA.

MiXCR, run by TCRdb on the 5' RACE reads, gives a single entry per CDR3 protein. The table has about 450,000 distinct CDR3 sequences, about 25% seen once. The sample holds a few counts of this clonotype. Its antigen is undetermined. This CDR3 has 16 residues. V gave up 2 bases and J gave up 6 bases; unmatched junction bases: 9. CDR1 SGHRS and CDR2 YFSETQ come from the germline V gene. Sample: PBMCs or a T cell subset sorted from them (not recorded which). The chain carries TRBV5-1 and TRBJ2-1; 9 bases agree with TRBD1. This clonotype originated in an adult woman who had mild COVID-19 (a few samples of this study predate the infection). Cell type and time point are not known. The chain's CDR3 is CASSLRQGVDGNEQFF. CDR3 in DNA: TGCGCCAGCAGCTTACGACAGGGGGTTGACGGCAATGAGCAGTTCTTC.